One and the same sample provided the 3 T cell receptor beta chains below, sequenced in a study of T-cell reconstitution after alpha-beta-depleted transplantation in children. For TCRbeta, the library was prepared with unique molecular identifiers. TCRdb fed the PCR reads into MiXCR, producing one record per CDR3 protein. The sample yields hundreds of thousands of distinct CDR3 sequences, less than 35% seen once. Sequences were derived from PBMCs from the stem cell graft donor, sampled from the stem cell graft. These receptors were obtained from a human donor who donated a stem cell graft to a child with aplastic anemia.

This clonotype has more than one count but fewer than ten. This chain joins TRBV7-9 and TRBJ1-2; 7 bases map to TRBD1. The germline V gene has CDR1 SEHNR and CDR2 FQNEAQ (reference sequence). J lost 5 bases, V lost 5 bases, and 5 bases had no gene match. The CDR3 has 13 residues. In DNA form, the CDR3 reads TGTGCCAGCAGCCCCCAGGGACAGTATGGCTACACCTTC. Its translation: CASSPQGQYGYTF.

The chain carries TRBV29-1 and TRBJ1-2; 8 nucleotides match TRBD1. The germline gives CDR1 SQVTM, CDR2 ANQGSEA. CDR3 length: 13 amino acids. The ends lost 6 bases at V and 3 bases at J; junction bases unmatched: 6. CDR3 region: CSVGQGMDYGYTF. DNA for the CDR3: TGCAGCGTCGGACAGGGAATGGACTATGGCTACACCTTC.

In nucleotides, the CDR3 is TGTGCCAGCACGCTCTTGAACACTGAAGCTTTCTTT. This codes for CASTLLNTEAFF. This chain links TRBV18 with TRBJ1-1; no reliable D call. Per germline, CDR1 KGHSH and CDR2 LQKENI. Trimming shortened V by 8 bases and J by 0 bases, and 7 bases separated the two germline ends. The CDR3 has 12 residues.